The 8 T cell receptor beta chains in this list originate from one sample, sequenced in a study of T cell changes during pregnancy in multiple sclerosis. Data came from immunoSEQ multiplex PCR; TCRdb stores just in-frame clones and leaves some out. The data contain roughly 40,000 clones, 92% of them singletons. This sample comprised CD8+ T cells from peripheral blood mononuclear cells, obtained in the first trimester of pregnancy. Receptors were obtained from a female donor with multiple sclerosis, enrolled in a pregnancy study.

The rearrangement uses TRBV6-5 and TRBJ1-2; maybe TRBD1 (6 bases). The CDR3 is made up of 16 amino acids. V shed 0 bases and J shed 4 bases, with 15 bases lying between them. The germline gives CDR1 MNHEY, CDR2 SVGAGI. The CDR3 DNA follows: TGTGCCAGCAGTTACTCGACGGGACACAGGCCCTATGGCTACACCTTC. Amino acids: CASSYSTGHRPYGYTF.

The chain is built from TRBV6-1 and TRBJ2-1; 7 nucleotides match TRBD1. CDR1 and CDR2 from the germline V gene are MNHNS and SASEGT. Trimming at V came to 6 bases and at J to 2 bases, leaving 7 bases not matched to a gene. The CDR3 runs to 15 residues. The CDR3 is CASRTTGIPYNEQFF. The DNA for the CDR3 is TGTGCCAGCAGAACGACAGGGATCCCCTACAATGAGCAGTTCTTC.

V is TRBV15 and J is TRBJ1-6, with no clear D. The CDR3 runs 14 residues. Trimming removed 0 bases from V and 10 bases from J, with 10 bases in between. Germline lookup yields CDR1 LNHNV and CDR2 YYDKDF (reference sequence). CDR3 DNA: TGTGCCACCAGCAGAGAAGGAGAATCATCACCCCTCCACTTT. It encodes CATSREGESSPLHF.

The V and J genes are TRBV7-3 and TRBJ1-1, with D possibly matching TRBD1 (5 bases). Trimming removed 2 bases at V and 6 bases at J, with 13 bases between. The CDR3 is made up of 14 amino acids. CDR1 and CDR2 (germline): SGHTA, FQGTGA. The CDR3 nucleotides read TGTGCCAGCAGCTTAGGGGGGTCTGGGGCTGAAGCTTTCTTT. Protein sequence: CASSLGGSGAEAFF. Complete variable domain (other parts from reference TRBV7-3 and TRBJ1-1): GAGVSQTPSNKVTEKGKYVELRCDPISGHTALYWYRQSLGQGPEFLIYFQGTGAADDSGLPNDRFFAVRPEGSVSTLKIQRTERGDSAVYLCASSLGGSGAEAFFGQGTRLTVV.

As DNA, the CDR3 is TGTGCCAGCAGTCCGGGGTTGGGCACTGAAGCTTTCTTT. Translation: CASSPGLGTEAFF. This chain connects TRBV27 to TRBJ1-1; D remains unclear. The CDR3 is 13 residues long. Germline-derived CDR1 and CDR2 are MNHEY and SMNVEV (reference sequence). The V end lost 5 bases, the J end lost 4 bases, and 11 bases lay between the germline ends.

This clone was recorded at least ten times. The J gene is TRBJ1-1, the V gene TRBV7-8, with no clear D. V was trimmed by 7 bases and J by 1 base, leaving 13 bases between them. CDR1 and CDR2 (germline): SGHVS, FQNEAQ. The CDR3 loop spans 14 amino acids. The CDR3 loop reads CASTLERGNTEAFF. CDR3 sequence (DNA): TGTGCCAGCACCTTGGAGCGGGGGAACACTGAAGCTTTCTTT.

This clone was detected only once. CDR3 loop: CASSFLSGGETQYF. The DNA for the CDR3 is TGTGCCAGCAGCTTTCTTAGCGGTGGGGAGACCCAGTACTTC. This chain joins TRBV5-4 and TRBJ2-5; D is perhaps TRBD2 (6 bases). The V end was cut by 2 bases, the J end by 5 bases, with 13 bases between. Germline loops: CDR1 SGHNT, CDR2 YYREEE (reference sequence). This CDR3 contains 14 residues.

The rearrangement links TRBV9 to TRBJ2-2; tentatively, D is TRBD2 (5 bases). The V end was cut by 0 bases, the J end by 7 bases, with 7 bases between. The germline V gene encodes CDR1 SGDLS and CDR2 YYNGEE. The CDR3 is 13 residues long. The CDR3 DNA sequence: TGTGCCAGCAGCGTAGCTAGCAGCGGGGAGCTGTTTTTT. The encoded protein is CASSVASSGELFF.